Included here is one T cell receptor (beta chain) sequence, with context. Its ends do not fully match the called genes, so a read error is possible. The sample originates from a study of tumor-infiltrating lymphocytes in primary liver carcinoma. The CDR3 is 14 amino acids. Germline V lookup: CDR1 MNHEY, CDR2 SVGEGT. cDNA specific to TCR beta was made from 450 to 500 ng of total RNA, with a constant-region primer employed for priming. Libraries for TCR beta were built through three nested multiplex PCR rounds, which together made up a slightly modified ARM-PCR procedure. Forward primers for TRBV1-TRBV30 and a C-beta reverse primer served the first two PCR rounds, at roughly 10 cycles each. TCRdb called the multiplex PCR reads again in MiXCR, with one record for every CDR3 protein. The table has tens of thousands of distinct CDR3 sequences, about two thirds seen once; the top ten hold 40% to 45%. Extraction of RNA together with DNA used about 17-31 mg of unsorted bulk tissue. For each tumor, five separate regions were sampled.

This rearrangement joins TRBV6-2 or TRBV6-3 to TRBJ2-7; D perhaps matches TRBD2 (5 bases). Sequenced material: liver tumor tissue from sampling region 4. Noted subset: tumor region T4, right-lateral pole. This receptor was identified in a man in his forties with primary liver carcinoma and hepatitis B virus infection. The CDR3 here is CDSSLWAGPYEQYF. The CDR3 DNA is TGTGACAGCAGTCTCTGGGCGGGTCCCTACGAACAGTACTTC.